This record looks at one TCR beta chain sequence and its context. Germline V gene sequence: CDR1 LGHNA, CDR2 YSLEER. The CDR3 is made up of 18 amino acids. V shed 3 bases, J shed 4 bases, and the junction held 13 bases outside the gene matches. The sample is drawn from a study of blood T cell repertoires in COVID-19. Background on the study: In each case, the material was cDNA or gDNA derived from T cells, B-cell-depleted T cells, or PBMCs.

TCRdb's table, derived via immunoSEQ multiplex PCR, lists solely in-frame clones and lacks some. The sample lists 300,000 to 400,000 clones; 80% to 90% were seen once. This study enrolled people aged about 18 to 90 from about 26 US geographic areas. The V call is TRBV4-3, the J call TRBJ1-4; 8 bases map to TRBD1. The sample was PBMCs or T cells enriched from blood (not recorded which). The receptor was derived from a woman aged 40 to 49 with acute COVID-19. The CDR3: CASSHEKNPGGRNEKLFF. The DNA for the CDR3 is TGCGCCAGCAGCCACGAAAAGAACCCAGGGGGCCGTAATGAAAAACTGTTTTTT.